This section outlines one TCR beta chain sequence together with its context. Antigen specificity is unknown. The germline CDR1 and CDR2 sequences are LNHDA and SQIVND (reference sequence). The CDR3 runs 13 residues. V lost 10 bases to trimming and J lost 3 bases; unmatched junction nucleotides: 9. The data belong to a study of siplizumab effects on memory and regulatory T cells. Study results and limitations: The drug siplizumab significantly decreased the alloreactive sequences that could be traced to unstimulated CD4+ memory cells. Mapping to unstimulated subsets was achieved for only a minor fraction of alloreactive clones.

Profiled with immunoSEQ multiplex PCR; TCRdb holds only in-frame clones, not every one. The sample lists 100,000 or so clones; 85% to 95% were seen once. The material sequenced was non-Treg CD4+ T cells sorted from blood. The TCR sequence derives from a human donor in good health. The chain uses TRBV19 and TRBJ2-7; 7 bases map to TRBD2. The DNA of the CDR3 is TGTGCCACCCGGGCGGGAGCTTTCTACGAGCAGTACTTC. It is translated as CATRAGAFYEQYF.